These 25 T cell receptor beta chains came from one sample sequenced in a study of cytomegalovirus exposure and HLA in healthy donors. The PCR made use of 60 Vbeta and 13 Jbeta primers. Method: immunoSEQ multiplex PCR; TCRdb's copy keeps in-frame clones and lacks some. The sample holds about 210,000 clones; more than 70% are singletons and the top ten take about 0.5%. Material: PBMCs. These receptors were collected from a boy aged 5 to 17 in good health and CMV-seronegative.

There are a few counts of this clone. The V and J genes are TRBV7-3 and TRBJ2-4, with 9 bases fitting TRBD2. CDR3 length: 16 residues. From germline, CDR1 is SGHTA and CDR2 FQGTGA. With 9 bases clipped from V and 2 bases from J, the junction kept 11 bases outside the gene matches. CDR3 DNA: TGTGCCAGGGAGGCGGGGGGGCCTCGGACCAAAAACATTCAGTACTTC. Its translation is CAREAGGPRTKNIQYF.

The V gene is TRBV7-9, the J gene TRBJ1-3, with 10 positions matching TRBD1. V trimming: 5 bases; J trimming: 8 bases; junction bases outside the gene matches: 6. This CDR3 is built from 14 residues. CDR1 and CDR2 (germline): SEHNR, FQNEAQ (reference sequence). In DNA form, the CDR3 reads TGTGCCAGCAGCCGGGACAGGGGACTGGACACCATATATTTT. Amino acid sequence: CASSRDRGLDTIYF. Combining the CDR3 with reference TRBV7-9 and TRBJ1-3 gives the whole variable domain DTGVSQNPRHKITKRGQNVTFRCDPISEHNRLYWYRQTLGQGPEFLTYFQNEAQLEKSRLLSDRFSAERPKGSFSTLEIQRTEQGDSAMYLCASSRDRGLDTIYFGEGSWLTVV.

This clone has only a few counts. CDR3 bases: TGTGCCAGCAGCCCCCTGACAGTCAACTATGGCTACACCTTC. Translated: CASSPLTVNYGYTF. V is TRBV6-5 and J is TRBJ1-2; tentative D call: TRBD1 (5 bases). The V gene lost 6 bases and the J gene lost 2 bases, with 13 bases spanning the gap. Germline V CDR1 and CDR2: MNHEY, SVGAGI. The CDR3 loop spans 14 amino acids.

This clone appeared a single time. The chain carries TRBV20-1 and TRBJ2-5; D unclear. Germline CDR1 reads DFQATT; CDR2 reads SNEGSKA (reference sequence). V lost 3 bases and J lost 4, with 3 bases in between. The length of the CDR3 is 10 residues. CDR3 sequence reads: CSARRETQYF. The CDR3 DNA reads TGCAGTGCTAGGAGAGAGACCCAGTACTTC.

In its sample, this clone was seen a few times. The CDR3 loop is CASSELDRGGEKLFF. Written as DNA, the CDR3 is TGTGCCAGCAGTGAATTGGACAGGGGAGGTGAAAAACTGTTTTTT. The chain has TRBV25-1 and TRBJ1-4; 9 bases are shared with TRBD1. Germline assignment: CDR1 MGHDK and CDR2 SYGVNS. The CDR3 loop spans 15 amino acids. V was pared by 1 base and J by 7 bases, with 4 bases of the junction left unmatched.

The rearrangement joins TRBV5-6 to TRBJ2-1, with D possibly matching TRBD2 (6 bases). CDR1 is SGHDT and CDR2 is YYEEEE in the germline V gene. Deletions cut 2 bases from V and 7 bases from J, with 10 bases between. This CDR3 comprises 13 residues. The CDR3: CASSLRGKNEQFF. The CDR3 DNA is TGTGCCAGCAGCTTACGGGGGAAAAATGAGCAGTTCTTC.

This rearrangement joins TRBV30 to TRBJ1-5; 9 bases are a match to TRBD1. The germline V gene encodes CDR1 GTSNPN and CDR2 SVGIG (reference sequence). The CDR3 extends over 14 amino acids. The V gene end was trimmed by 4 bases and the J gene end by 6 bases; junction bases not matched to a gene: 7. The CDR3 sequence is CAWNQQGAGQPQHF. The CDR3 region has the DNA TGTGCCTGGAATCAACAGGGGGCGGGTCAGCCCCAGCATTTT.

The DNA of the CDR3 is TGTGCCAGCAGCTTAGCTGGGGCAGGTACTAATGAAAAACTGTTTTTT. Translation: CASSLAGAGTNEKLFF. The chain links TRBV7-8 to TRBJ1-4, with a tentative D call TRBD1 (5 bases). Trimming shortened V by 0 bases and J by 2 bases, and 10 bases separated the two germline ends. Germline V gene data show CDR1 as SGHVS and CDR2 as FQNEAQ. This CDR3 region has 16 residues.

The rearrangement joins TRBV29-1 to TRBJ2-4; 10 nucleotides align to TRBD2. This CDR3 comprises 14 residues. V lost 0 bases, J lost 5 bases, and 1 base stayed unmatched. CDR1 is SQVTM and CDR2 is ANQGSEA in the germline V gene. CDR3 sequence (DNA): TGCAGCGTTGAAGACACTAGCGGGGAAAACATTCAGTACTTC. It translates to CSVEDTSGENIQYF.

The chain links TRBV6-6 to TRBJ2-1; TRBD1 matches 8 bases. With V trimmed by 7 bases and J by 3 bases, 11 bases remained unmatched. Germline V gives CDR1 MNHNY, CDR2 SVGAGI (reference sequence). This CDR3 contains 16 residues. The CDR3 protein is CASKRGPGQVYNEQFF. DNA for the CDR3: TGTGCCAGCAAGCGTGGTCCGGGACAGGTCTACAATGAGCAGTTCTTC.

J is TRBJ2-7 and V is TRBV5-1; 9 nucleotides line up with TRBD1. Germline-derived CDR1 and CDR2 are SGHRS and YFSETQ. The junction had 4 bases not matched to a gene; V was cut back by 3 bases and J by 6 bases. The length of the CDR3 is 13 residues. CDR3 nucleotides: TGCGCCAGCAGCTGGGAGGGACAGGGCGAGCAGTACTTC. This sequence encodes CASSWEGQGEQYF. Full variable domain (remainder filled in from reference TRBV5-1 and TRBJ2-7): KAGVTQTPRYLIKTRGQQVTLSCSPISGHRSVSWYQQTPGQGLQFLFEYFSETQRNKGNFPGRFSGRQFSNSRSEMNVSTLELGDSALYLCASSWEGQGEQYFGPGTRLTVT.

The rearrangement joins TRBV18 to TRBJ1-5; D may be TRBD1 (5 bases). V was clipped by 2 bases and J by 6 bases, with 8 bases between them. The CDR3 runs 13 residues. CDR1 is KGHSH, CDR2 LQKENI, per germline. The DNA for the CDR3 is TGTGCCAGCTCACCAGAAGGGGCTCAGCCCCAGCATTTT. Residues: CASSPEGAQPQHF.

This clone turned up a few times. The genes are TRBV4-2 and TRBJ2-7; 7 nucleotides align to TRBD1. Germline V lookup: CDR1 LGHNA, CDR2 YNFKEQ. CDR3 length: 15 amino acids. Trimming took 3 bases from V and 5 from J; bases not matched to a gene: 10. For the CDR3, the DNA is TGTGCCAGCAGCCAGTCCCCCGGGACAGTCGACGAGCAGTACTTC. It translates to CASSQSPGTVDEQYF.

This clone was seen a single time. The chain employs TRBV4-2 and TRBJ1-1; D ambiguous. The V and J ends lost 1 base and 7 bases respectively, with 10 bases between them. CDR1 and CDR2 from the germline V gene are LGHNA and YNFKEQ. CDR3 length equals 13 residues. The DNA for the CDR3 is TGTGCCAGCAGCCAAGGGGCAGAGAGTGAAGCTTTCTTT. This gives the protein CASSQGAESEAFF.

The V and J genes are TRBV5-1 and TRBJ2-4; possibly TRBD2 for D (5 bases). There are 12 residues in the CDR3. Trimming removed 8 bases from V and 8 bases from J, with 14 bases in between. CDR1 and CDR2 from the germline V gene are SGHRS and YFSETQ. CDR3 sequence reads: CARRVRGDIQYF. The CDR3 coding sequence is TGCGCCAGGCGGGTCCGAGGAGACATTCAGTACTTC.

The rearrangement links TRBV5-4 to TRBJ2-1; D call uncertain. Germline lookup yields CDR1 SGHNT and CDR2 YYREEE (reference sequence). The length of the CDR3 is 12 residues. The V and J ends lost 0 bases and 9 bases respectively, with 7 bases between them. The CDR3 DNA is TGTGCCAGCAGCTTGGGTCCCGGTGAGCAGTTCTTC. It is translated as CASSLGPGEQFF.

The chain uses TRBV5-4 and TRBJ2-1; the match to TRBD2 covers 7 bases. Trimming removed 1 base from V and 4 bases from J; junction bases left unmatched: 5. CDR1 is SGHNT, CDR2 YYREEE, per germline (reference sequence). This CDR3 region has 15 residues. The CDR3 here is CASSLRRETYNEQFF. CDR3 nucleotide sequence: TGTGCCAGCAGCTTGCGGCGGGAGACATACAATGAGCAGTTCTTC.

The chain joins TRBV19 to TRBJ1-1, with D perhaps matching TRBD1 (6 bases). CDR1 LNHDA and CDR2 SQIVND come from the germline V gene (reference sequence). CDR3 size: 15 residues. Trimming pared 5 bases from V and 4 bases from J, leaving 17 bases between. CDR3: CASSLSGTTTTEAFF. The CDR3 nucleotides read TGTGCCAGTAGTCTCTCCGGGACAACCACCACTGAAGCTTTCTTT.

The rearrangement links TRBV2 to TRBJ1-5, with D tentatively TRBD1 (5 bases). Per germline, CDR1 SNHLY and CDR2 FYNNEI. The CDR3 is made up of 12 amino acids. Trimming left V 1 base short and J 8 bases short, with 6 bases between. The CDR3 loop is CASSEEGKPQHF. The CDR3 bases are TGTGCCAGCAGTGAAGAGGGGAAGCCCCAGCATTTT.

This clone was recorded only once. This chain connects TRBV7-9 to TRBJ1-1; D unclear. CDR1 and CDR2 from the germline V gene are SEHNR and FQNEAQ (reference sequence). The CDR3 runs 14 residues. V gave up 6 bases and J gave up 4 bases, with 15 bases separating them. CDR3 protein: CASRTSLEGTEAFF. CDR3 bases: TGTGCCAGCAGAACTTCCCTCGAGGGCACTGAAGCTTTCTTT.

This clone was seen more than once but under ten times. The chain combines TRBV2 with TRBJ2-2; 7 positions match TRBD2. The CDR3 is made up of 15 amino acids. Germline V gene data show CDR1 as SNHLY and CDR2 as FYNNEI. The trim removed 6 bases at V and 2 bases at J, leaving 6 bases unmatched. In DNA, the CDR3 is TGTGCCAGCAGCAAGCGGGGCTTCAACACCGGGGAGCTGTTTTTT. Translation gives CASSKRGFNTGELFF. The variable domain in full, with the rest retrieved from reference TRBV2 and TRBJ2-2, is EPEVTQTPSHQVTQMGQEVILRCVPISNHLYFYWYRQILGQKVEFLVSFYNNEISEKSEIFDDQFSVERPDGSNFTLKIRSTKLEDSAMYFCASSKRGFNTGELFFGEGSRLTVL.

In DNA form, the CDR3 reads TGTGCCAGCAGCCCACGCTCGGGGCCCCAGCATTTT. It encodes CASSPRSGPQHF. The chain joins TRBV7-9 to TRBJ1-5; D not resolved. The CDR3 covers 12 residues. Germline V lookup: CDR1 SEHNR, CDR2 FQNEAQ (reference sequence). V shed 5 bases and J shed 9 bases, with 11 bases lying between them.

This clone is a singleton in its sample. CDR3 nucleotide sequence: TGTGCCAGCAGTCCCCTGGGGGGGCCGCAGTTCTTC. Encoded protein: CASSPLGGPQFF. The V call is TRBV27, the J call TRBJ2-1, with D maybe TRBD2 (7 bases). Trimming took 5 bases from V and 12 from J, leaving 14 bases between them. The CDR3 length is 12 residues. Germline CDR1 is MNHEY and CDR2 is SMNVEV (reference sequence).

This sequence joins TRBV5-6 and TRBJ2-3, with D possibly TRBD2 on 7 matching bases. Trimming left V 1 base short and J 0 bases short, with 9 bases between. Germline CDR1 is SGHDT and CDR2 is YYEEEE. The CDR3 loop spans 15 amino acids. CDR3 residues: CASSLSGTSTDTQYF. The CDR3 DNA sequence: TGTGCCAGCAGCTTGAGCGGGACAAGCACAGATACGCAGTATTTT.

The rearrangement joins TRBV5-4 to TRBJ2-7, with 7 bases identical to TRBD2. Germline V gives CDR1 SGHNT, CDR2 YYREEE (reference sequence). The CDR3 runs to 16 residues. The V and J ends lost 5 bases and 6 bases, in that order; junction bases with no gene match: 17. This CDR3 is CASSYWGGFGLTEQYF. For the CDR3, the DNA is TGTGCCAGCAGTTACTGGGGGGGGTTTGGTTTAACCGAGCAGTACTTC.